The clone carrying this T cell receptor beta chain was counted a single time. Its antigen remains unidentified. This record belongs to a study of T cell responses to AZD1222 COVID-19 vaccine. Study-level findings and limits: Repertoire samples came only from after the peak T cell response.

Germline assignment: CDR1 SGHAT and CDR2 FQNNGV. This CDR3 region has 13 residues. V lost 10 bases, J lost 4 bases, and 6 bases stayed unmatched. Using immunoSEQ multiplex PCR, the repertoire was profiled, and TCRdb retains in-frame clones only, with some absent. The table lists some 150,000 clones, around 90% of them singletons, with roughly 3% in the top ten. The chain recombines TRBV11-2 with TRBJ2-7; 11 nucleotides align to TRBD2. This receptor was obtained from an adult in good health. The source material was peripheral blood, sampled on day 0 of AZD1222 vaccination. The CDR3 region is CATKLAGGYEQYF. Here the CDR3 DNA reads TGTGCCACCAAGTTAGCGGGAGGGTACGAGCAGTACTTC.